These 23 T cell receptor beta chains originate from one sample sequenced in a study of tumor-infiltrating lymphocytes in localized non-small cell lung cancer. Sequenced by immunoSEQ multiplex PCR; TCRdb stores in-frame clones only, minus some. The sample shows 9,000 to 15,000 clones, about 80% of them seen only once. Input material: uninvolved lung tissue not adjacent to the tumor. Receptor source: a human donor with non-small cell lung cancer.

J is TRBJ2-5 and V is TRBV7-3, with a possible D match to TRBD2 (7 bases). CDR3 length: 15 amino acids. The germline gives CDR1 SGHTA, CDR2 FQGTGA. Trimming stripped 1 base from V and 5 bases from J, with 14 bases between. CDR3 in amino acids: CASSLRGAGVETQYF. The CDR3 coding sequence is TGTGCCAGCAGCTTAAGGGGGGCGGGAGTGGAGACCCAGTACTTC. The full variable domain, its missing parts supplied by reference TRBV7-3 and TRBJ2-5, is GAGVSQTPSNKVTEKGKYVELRCDPISGHTALYWYRQSLGQGPEFLIYFQGTGAADDSGLPNDRFFAVRPEGSVSTLKIQRTERGDSAVYLCASSLRGAGVETQYFGPGTRLLVL.

This clone was seen only a few times. The rearrangement joins TRBV4-2 to TRBJ2-1; the D call may be TRBD1 or TRBD2 (5 bases each). The length of the CDR3 is 18 residues. The germline V gene has CDR1 LGHNA and CDR2 YNFKEQ. The germline V and J ends were trimmed by 1 base and 2 bases, with 18 bases remaining between them. The CDR3 reads CASSQVPTGTVTYNEQFF. CDR3 coding DNA: TGTGCCAGCAGCCAAGTTCCGACCGGGACGGTGACCTACAATGAGCAGTTCTTC.

This sequence joins TRBV9 and TRBJ2-1; 7 bases align to TRBD1. The CDR3 loop spans 14 amino acids. Germline-derived CDR1 and CDR2 are SGDLS and YYNGEE. Unmatched junction bases numbered 3, after V lost 0 bases and J lost 6 bases. Here the CDR3 reads CASSVARQGNEQFF. CDR3 sequence (DNA): TGTGCCAGCAGCGTAGCCAGACAGGGCAATGAGCAGTTCTTC.

The J gene is TRBJ1-2, the V gene TRBV19; TRBD1 matches at 8 bases. V trimming: 4 bases; J trimming: 5 bases; junction bases outside the gene matches: 9. Germline V gene data show CDR1 as LNHDA and CDR2 as SQIVND (reference sequence). This CDR3 has 15 residues. CDR3 DNA: TGTGCCAGTAGTACCCCTGACAGGGGATGGTATGGCTACACCTTC. Amino acid sequence: CASSTPDRGWYGYTF.

The rearrangement links TRBV10-3 to TRBJ2-3; 11 nucleotides agree with TRBD2. Germline values: CDR1 ENHRY, CDR2 SYGVKD. Trimming removed 3 bases from V and 4 bases from J; junction bases left unmatched: 3. The CDR3 sequence is 15 residues long. CDR3 in amino acids: CAISELAGVSDTQYF. The CDR3 DNA reads as TGTGCCATCAGTGAACTAGCGGGAGTATCAGATACGCAGTATTTT.

This clone has a handful of counts. The V call is TRBV5-5, the J call TRBJ2-2; TRBD2 agrees at 13 bases. Germline V gene sequence: CDR1 SGHKS, CDR2 YYEKEE (reference sequence). V lost 0 bases to trimming and J lost 4 bases; unmatched junction nucleotides: 3. The CDR3 contains 17 residues. The CDR3 DNA sequence: TGTGCCAGCAGCTTGGAGACTAGCGGGGGGATCACCGGGGAGCTGTTTTTT. It is translated as CASSLETSGGITGELFF.

The gene calls are TRBV21-1 and TRBJ2-3; TRBD2 is the table's D call, not checked against the DNA. TRBV21-1 is a pseudogene locus. The CDR3 has 19 amino acids. The chain's CDR3 is CASMVRQDASTAFTDTQYF. The CDR3 nucleotides are TGTGCCAGCATGGTTCGTCAAGATGCTAGCACAGCCTTCACAGATACGCAGTATTTT.

The chain carries TRBV6-1 and TRBJ2-1; 10 bases map to TRBD2. The V segment lost 2 bases and the J segment 9 bases; nucleotides outside the gene matches: 13. This CDR3 has 17 residues. Germline V gene lookup returns CDR1 MNHNS and CDR2 SASEGT. The CDR3 reads CASSERVGAGGTFEQFF. CDR3 nucleotides: TGTGCCAGCAGTGAAAGAGTGGGAGCGGGAGGGACTTTTGAGCAGTTCTTC.

The chain has TRBV28 and TRBJ1-3, with D unresolved. V shed 5 bases and J shed 2 bases, with 16 bases lying between them. The germline V gene encodes CDR1 MDHEN and CDR2 SYDVKM. The CDR3 runs 16 residues. CDR3 DNA sequence: TGTGCCAGCAGTCCCGGATCCAGCGGGACTGGAAACACCATATATTTT. This codes for CASSPGSSGTGNTIYF.

The rearrangement links TRBV10-3 to TRBJ2-7, with D unresolved. The CDR3 loop spans 13 amino acids. Between the trimmed V and J ends, which lost 10 bases and 0 bases, there was a span of 13 bases. Germline V lookup: CDR1 ENHRY, CDR2 SYGVKD. The CDR3 nucleotides read TGTGCCACCTCCCTAGACGGCTCCTACGAGCAGTACTTC. It codes for CATSLDGSYEQYF.

The V gene is TRBV7-2, the J gene TRBJ1-1; unclear D gene. Germline CDR1 reads SGHTA; CDR2 reads FQGNSA. With 3 bases removed from V and 3 bases from J, the gap between germline ends came to 8 bases. The CDR3 sequence is 13 residues long. CDR3 protein: CASSFGQHTEAFF. In DNA form, the CDR3 reads TGTGCCAGCAGCTTTGGGCAACACACTGAAGCTTTCTTT.

This clone was detected a few times. This sequence joins TRBV7-3 and TRBJ2-2; 7 bases line up with TRBD1. CDR1 SGHTA and CDR2 FQGTGA come from the germline V gene. The CDR3 extends over 15 amino acids. Trimming cost V 1 base and J 6 bases; bases outside gene matches: 5. CDR3 bases: TGTGCCAGCAGCTTAAGAGGGGGCCTTGCCGGGGAGCTGTTTTTT. It yields the protein CASSLRGGLAGELFF.

The CDR3 reads CASGPREETQYF. The DNA for the CDR3 is TGTGCTAGTGGTCCCCGGGAAGAGACCCAGTACTTC. This rearrangement joins TRBV12-5 to TRBJ2-5; D remains ambiguous. The V end lost 5 bases, the J end lost 3 bases, and 7 bases lay between the germline ends. The V gene's germline CDR1 is LGHNT and CDR2 FRNRAP. The CDR3 is 12 residues long.

The genes are TRBV30 and TRBJ2-2; 8 bases align to TRBD2. J gave up 8 bases and V 3 bases, and 14 bases lay outside the gene matches. The CDR3 sequence is 16 residues long. The germline CDR1 and CDR2 sequences are GTSNPN and SVGIG (reference sequence). The CDR3 loop is CAWSSKGGGRTGELFF. CDR3 coding DNA: TGTGCCTGGAGCTCTAAGGGCGGGGGGCGGACGGGGGAGCTGTTTTTT.

This sequence joins TRBV7-2 and TRBJ2-3; D might be TRBD1 (5 bases). Looked up from germline, CDR1 is SGHTA and CDR2 is FQGNSA. The CDR3 is 12 residues long. V dropped 5 bases and J dropped 8 bases, with 11 bases sitting between them. CDR3 amino acids: CASSPTVGTQYF. In nucleotides, the CDR3 is TGTGCCAGCAGCCCGACAGTCGGTACGCAGTATTTT.

This chain uses TRBV5-4 with TRBJ2-3; perhaps TRBD2 as D (6 bases). CDR3 length equals 14 residues. V was shortened by 5 bases and J by 3 bases, with 13 bases between the two germline ends. CDR1 and CDR2 from the germline V gene are SGHNT and YYREEE (reference sequence). CDR3 region: CASRRDFETDTQYF. In DNA, the CDR3 is TGTGCCAGCAGAAGGGACTTCGAAACAGATACGCAGTATTTT.

This chain uses TRBV10-1 with TRBJ2-1; tentatively, D is TRBD2 (5 bases). Germline-derived CDR1 and CDR2 are WNHNN and SYGVQD (reference sequence). CDR3 length: 15 residues. V was pared by 2 bases and J by 5 bases, with 13 bases between. CDR3 sequence: CASSEISSGNNEQFF. The CDR3 region has the DNA TGCGCCAGCAGTGAGATTTCCAGCGGCAACAATGAGCAGTTCTTC.

The V and J genes are TRBV6-4 and TRBJ2-3, with 11 nucleotides matching TRBD2. CDR1 and CDR2 from the germline V gene are MRHNA and SNTAGT. J lost 4 bases, V lost 3 bases, and 6 bases had no gene match. CDR3 length: 16 amino acids. DNA for the CDR3: TGTGCCAGCAGTGAGAGTAGCGGGGGGGTTCCAGATACGCAGTATTTT. Translated, it gives CASSESSGGVPDTQYF.

This clone was seen a handful of times. The chain's CDR3 is CASSVAVGSAEQYF. The CDR3 DNA reads as TGTGCCAGCAGCGTAGCTGTTGGATCGGCCGAGCAGTACTTC. The chain joins TRBV9 to TRBJ2-7; D is unclear. There are 14 residues in the CDR3. Germline CDR1 and CDR2: SGDLS and YYNGEE. V was shortened by 0 bases and J by 6 bases, with 13 bases between the two germline ends.

V is TRBV30 and J is TRBJ1-3, with D unclear. The germline CDR1 and CDR2 sequences are GTSNPN and SVGIG (reference sequence). The V end lost 2 bases, the J end lost 4 bases, and 9 bases lay between the germline ends. This CDR3 comprises 13 residues. The CDR3 region has the DNA TGTGCCTGGAGTCAAGGGAGGGGAAACACCATATATTTT. Translated: CAWSQGRGNTIYF.

The V call is TRBV5-1, the J call TRBJ1-3; perhaps TRBD1 as D (5 bases). This CDR3 has 15 amino acids. Trimming pared 3 bases from V and 2 bases from J, leaving 12 bases between. From germline, CDR1 is SGHRS and CDR2 YFSETQ. The CDR3 here is CASSSGTMTGNTIYF. CDR3 sequence (DNA): TGCGCCAGCAGCTCCGGGACGATGACTGGAAACACCATATATTTT.

The genes are TRBV9 and TRBJ2-2, with no clear D. Trimming pared 2 bases from V and 0 bases from J, leaving 8 bases between. The CDR3 contains 15 residues. Germline V lookup: CDR1 SGDLS, CDR2 YYNGEE. The CDR3 protein is CASSVPQTNTGELFF. The CDR3 coding sequence is TGTGCCAGCAGCGTCCCCCAGACGAACACCGGGGAGCTGTTTTTT.

The chain combines TRBV4-2 with TRBJ1-2, with 7 bases aligning to TRBD1. CDR3 length: 14 amino acids. V was pared by 0 bases and J by 6 bases, with 4 bases of the junction left unmatched. Per the germline V gene, CDR1 is LGHNA and CDR2 is YNFKEQ. As DNA, the CDR3 is TGTGCCAGCAGCCAAGATTGGGACAGCCATGGCTACACCTTC. Translation gives CASSQDWDSHGYTF.